The following is a T cell receptor (beta chain) sequence with its context. V gave up 2 bases and J gave up 4 bases, with 5 bases separating them. The CDR3 has 12 residues. Germline CDR1 reads MNHNS; CDR2 reads SASEGT. This sample stems from a study of shared clonotypes between healthy human individuals. Profiling relied on immunoSEQ multiplex PCR, and the TCRdb table lists in-frame clones only, not all of them. The sample holds about 470,000 clones, about 85% seen once. V and J are TRBV6-1 and TRBJ1-2; D remains unclear. Sequencing was performed on PBMCs. The receptor was derived from a woman aged 40 to 50 in good health. Some clones in this sample may be carry-over from other donors' samples. CDR3: CASSESVYGYTF. CDR3 coding DNA: TGTGCCAGCAGTGAATCCGTCTATGGCTACACCTTC.